This T cell receptor beta chain was recorded in a study of cytomegalovirus exposure and HLA in healthy donors. General study points: Across donors, presence/absence analyses took sequencing depth to be roughly uniform. There were several of the most significant clusters that appeared linked to common viral pathogens in a later analysis. According to an earlier analysis, most TCR beta V segments yielded productive rearrangements about 90% or about 30% of the time.

This CDR3 has 14 amino acids. Germline-derived CDR1 and CDR2 are MDHEN and SYDVKM. Trimming left V 5 bases short and J 0 bases short, with 11 bases between. PCR primers comprised 60 Vbeta and 13 Jbeta primers. Study processing details: About 10 million shared chains were among about 80 million unique TCR beta chains counted in a later analysis. The data were produced by immunoSEQ multiplex PCR, yet TCRdb's version contains in-frame clones alone and is incomplete. V, J and clone size are taken as reported in that table, and D and trimming were inferred from the DNA itself. The repertoire holds 180,000 or so clones, with roughly 73% as singletons. In the case of this clone: Its cognate antigen is unknown.

This clonotype was obtained from a woman in her thirties or forties in good health and CMV-seropositive. The rearrangement uses TRBV28 and TRBJ2-7; no clear D gene. Material for sequencing was PBMCs. The CDR3 coding sequence is TGTGCCAGCAGTCTAATTCCGAGCTCCTACGAGCAGTACTTC. Translating gives CASSLIPSSYEQYF.